The T cell receptor (beta chain) described here comes from a study of T cell changes during pregnancy in multiple sclerosis. Produced via immunoSEQ multiplex PCR; TCRdb's table is partial and in-frame only. The sample includes some 29,000 clones, 80% to 90% of them seen just once. The CDR3 spans 16 residues. The germline V and J ends were trimmed by 1 base and 0 bases, with 10 bases remaining between them. CDR1 is SGHTA, CDR2 FQGNSA, per germline. The J gene is TRBJ2-1, the V gene TRBV7-2; no definite D call. The TCR originated in a female donor with multiple sclerosis, enrolled in a pregnancy study. The sample was CD8+ T cells from peripheral blood mononuclear cells, taken before pregnancy. CDR3 sequence (DNA): TGTGCCAGCAGCTTAGTTCCGGCTAGCTCCTACAATGAGCAGTTCTTC. It yields the protein CASSLVPASSYNEQFF. The variable domain in full, with the rest retrieved from reference TRBV7-2 and TRBJ2-1, is GAGVSQSPSNKVTEKGKDVELRCDPISGHTALYWYRQSLGQGLEFLIYFQGNSAPDKSGLPSDRFSAERTGGSVSTLTIQRTQQEDSAVYLCASSLVPASSYNEQFFGPGTRLTVL.